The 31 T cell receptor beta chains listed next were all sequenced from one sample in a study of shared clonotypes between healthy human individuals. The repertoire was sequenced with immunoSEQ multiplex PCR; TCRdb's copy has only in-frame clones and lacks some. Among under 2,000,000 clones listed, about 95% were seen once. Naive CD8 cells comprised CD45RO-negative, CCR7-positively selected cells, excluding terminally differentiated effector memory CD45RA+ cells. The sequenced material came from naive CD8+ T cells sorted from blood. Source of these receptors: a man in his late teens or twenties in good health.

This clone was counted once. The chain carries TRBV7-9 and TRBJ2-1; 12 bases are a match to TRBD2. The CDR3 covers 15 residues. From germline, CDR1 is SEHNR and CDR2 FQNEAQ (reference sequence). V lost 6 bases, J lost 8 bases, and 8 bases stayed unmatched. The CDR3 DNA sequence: TGTGCCAGCAGTTTCCTAGCGGGGGGGCAAGATGAGCAGTTCTTC. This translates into CASSFLAGGQDEQFF.

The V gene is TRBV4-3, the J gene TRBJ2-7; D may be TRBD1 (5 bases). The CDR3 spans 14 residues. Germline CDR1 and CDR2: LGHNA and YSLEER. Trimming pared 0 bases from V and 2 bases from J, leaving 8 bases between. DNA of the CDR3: TGCGCCAGCAGCCAAGATGAACAGGCCTACGAGCAGTACTTC. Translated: CASSQDEQAYEQYF.

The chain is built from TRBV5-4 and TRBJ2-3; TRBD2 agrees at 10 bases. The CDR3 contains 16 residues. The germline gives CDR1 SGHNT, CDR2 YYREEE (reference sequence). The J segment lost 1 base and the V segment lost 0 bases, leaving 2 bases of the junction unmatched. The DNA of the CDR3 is TGTGCCAGCAGCTTGGCAGGACTAGCGGGCACAGATACGCAGTATTTT. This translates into CASSLAGLAGTDTQYF.

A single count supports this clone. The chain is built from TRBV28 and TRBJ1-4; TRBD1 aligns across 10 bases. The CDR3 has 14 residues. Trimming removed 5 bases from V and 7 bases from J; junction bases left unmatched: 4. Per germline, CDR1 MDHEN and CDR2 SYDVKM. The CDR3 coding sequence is TGTGCCAGCAGTGCGACAGGGGGCGGTGAAAAACTGTTTTTT. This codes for CASSATGGGEKLFF.

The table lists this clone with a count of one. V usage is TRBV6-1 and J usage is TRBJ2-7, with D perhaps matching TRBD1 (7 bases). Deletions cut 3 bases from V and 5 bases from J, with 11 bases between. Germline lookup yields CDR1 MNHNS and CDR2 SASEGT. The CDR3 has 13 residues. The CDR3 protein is CASSDAGGNEQYF. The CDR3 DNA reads TGTGCCAGCAGTGATGCAGGGGGGAACGAGCAGTACTTC.

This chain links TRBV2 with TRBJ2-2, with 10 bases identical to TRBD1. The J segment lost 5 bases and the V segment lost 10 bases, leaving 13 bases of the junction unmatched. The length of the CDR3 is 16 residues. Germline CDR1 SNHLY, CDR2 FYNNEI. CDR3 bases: TGTGCCACACCCCTGCGTTGGGACAGGGGTACCGGGGAGCTGTTTTTT. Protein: CATPLRWDRGTGELFF.

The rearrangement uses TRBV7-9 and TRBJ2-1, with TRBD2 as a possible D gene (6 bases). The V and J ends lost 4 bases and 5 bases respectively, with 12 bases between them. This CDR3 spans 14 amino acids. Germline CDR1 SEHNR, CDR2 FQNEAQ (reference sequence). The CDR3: CASSYEGLNNEQFF. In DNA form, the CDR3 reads TGTGCCAGCAGCTATGAGGGACTCAACAATGAGCAGTTCTTC.

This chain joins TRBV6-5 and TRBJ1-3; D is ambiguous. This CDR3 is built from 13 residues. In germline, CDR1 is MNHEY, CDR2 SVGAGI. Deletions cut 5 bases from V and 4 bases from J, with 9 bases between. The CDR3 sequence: CASSTPEGNTIYF. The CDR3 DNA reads TGTGCCAGCAGTACCCCGGAGGGAAACACCATATATTTT.

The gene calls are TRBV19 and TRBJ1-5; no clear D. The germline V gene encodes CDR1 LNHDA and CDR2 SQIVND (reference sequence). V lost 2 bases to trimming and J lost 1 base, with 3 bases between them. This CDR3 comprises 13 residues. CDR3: CASSIQSNQPQHF. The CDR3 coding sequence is TGTGCCAGTAGTATACAGAGCAATCAGCCCCAGCATTTT.

CDR3 sequence reads: CASSEEGWWYEQYF. The CDR3 DNA reads as TGTGCCAGCAGTGAAGAGGGGTGGTGGTACGAGCAGTACTTC. The chain links TRBV6-1 to TRBJ2-7; TRBD1 is a possible D gene (5 bases). This CDR3 has 14 amino acids. The germline gives CDR1 MNHNS, CDR2 SASEGT. The V and J ends lost 1 base and 4 bases respectively, with 11 bases between them.

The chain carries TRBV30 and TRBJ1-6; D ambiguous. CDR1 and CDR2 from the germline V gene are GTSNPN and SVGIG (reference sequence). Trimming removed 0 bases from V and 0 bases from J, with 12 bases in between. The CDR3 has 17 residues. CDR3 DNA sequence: TGTGCCTGGAGTGTCGGGCAGGTCAGCTCCTATAATTCACCCCTCCACTTT. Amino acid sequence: CAWSVGQVSSYNSPLHF.

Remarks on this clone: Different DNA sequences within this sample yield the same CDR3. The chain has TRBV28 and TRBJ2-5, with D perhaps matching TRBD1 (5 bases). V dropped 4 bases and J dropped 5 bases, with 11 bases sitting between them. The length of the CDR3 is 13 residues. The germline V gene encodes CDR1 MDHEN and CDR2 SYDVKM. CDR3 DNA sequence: TGTGCCAGCAGTTCTCAGGGATGGGAGACCCAGTACTTC. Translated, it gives CASSSQGWETQYF.

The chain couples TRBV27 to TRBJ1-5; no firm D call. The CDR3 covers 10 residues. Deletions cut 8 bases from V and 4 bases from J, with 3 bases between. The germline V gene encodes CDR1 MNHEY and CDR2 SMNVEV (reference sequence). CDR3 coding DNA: TGTGCCAGCCTTAATCAGCCCCAGCATTTT. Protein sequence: CASLNQPQHF.

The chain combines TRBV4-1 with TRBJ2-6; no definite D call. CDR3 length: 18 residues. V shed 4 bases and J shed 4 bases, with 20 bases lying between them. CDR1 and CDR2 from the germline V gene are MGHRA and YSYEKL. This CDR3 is CASSPPRAVLPGANVLTF. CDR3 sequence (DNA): TGCGCCAGCAGCCCGCCAAGGGCAGTATTGCCCGGGGCCAACGTCCTGACTTTC.

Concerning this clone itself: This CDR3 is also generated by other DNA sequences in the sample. The CDR3: CASSQVGSYEQYF. CDR3 nucleotides: TGCGCCAGCAGCCAAGTCGGTTCCTACGAGCAGTACTTC. J is TRBJ2-7 and V is TRBV4-1, with D hard to call. Germline CDR1 MGHRA, CDR2 YSYEKL. The CDR3 is made up of 13 amino acids. V was pared by 1 base and J by 1 base, with 5 bases between.

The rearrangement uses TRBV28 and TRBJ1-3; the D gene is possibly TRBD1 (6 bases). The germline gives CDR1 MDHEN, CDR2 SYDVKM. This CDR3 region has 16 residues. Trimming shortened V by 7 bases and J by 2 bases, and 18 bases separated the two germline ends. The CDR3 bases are TGTGCCAGCACCGCCGAGGGGGGAGTCCCTGGAAACACCATATATTTT. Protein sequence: CASTAEGGVPGNTIYF.

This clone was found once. CDR3 amino acids: CASSGLPDNEQFF. The CDR3 DNA reads TGTGCCAGCTCAGGGCTCCCTGACAATGAGCAGTTCTTC. The chain has TRBV6-6 and TRBJ2-1; maybe TRBD1 (5 bases). In germline, CDR1 is MNHNY, CDR2 SVGAGI (reference sequence). Between the trimmed V and J ends, which lost 8 bases and 5 bases, there was a span of 13 bases. The CDR3 is made up of 13 amino acids.

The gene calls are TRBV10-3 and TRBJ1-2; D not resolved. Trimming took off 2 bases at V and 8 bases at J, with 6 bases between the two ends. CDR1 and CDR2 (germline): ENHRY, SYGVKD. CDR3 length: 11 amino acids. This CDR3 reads CAISEGLGYTF. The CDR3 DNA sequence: TGTGCCATCAGTGAGGGCCTCGGCTACACCTTC.

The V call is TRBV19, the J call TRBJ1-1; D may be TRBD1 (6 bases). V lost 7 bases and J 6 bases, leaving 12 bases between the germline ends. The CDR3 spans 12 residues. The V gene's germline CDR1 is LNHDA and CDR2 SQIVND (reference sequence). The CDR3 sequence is CASTNTGPEAFF. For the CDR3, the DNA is TGTGCCAGTACCAATACAGGGCCTGAAGCTTTCTTT.

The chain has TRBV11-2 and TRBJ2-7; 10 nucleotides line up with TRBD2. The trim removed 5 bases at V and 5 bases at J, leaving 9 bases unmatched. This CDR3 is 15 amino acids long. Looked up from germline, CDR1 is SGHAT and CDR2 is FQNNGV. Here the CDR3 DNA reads TGTGCCAGCAGCGCCCCCTCTAGCGGGAGCGACGAGCAGTACTTC. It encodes CASSAPSSGSDEQYF.

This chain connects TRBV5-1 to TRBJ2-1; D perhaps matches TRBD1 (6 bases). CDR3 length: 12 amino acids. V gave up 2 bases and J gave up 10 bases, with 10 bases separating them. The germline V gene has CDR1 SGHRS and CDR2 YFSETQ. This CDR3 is CASSFTGYEQFF. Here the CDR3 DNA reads TGCGCCAGCAGCTTTACAGGGTACGAGCAGTTCTTC.

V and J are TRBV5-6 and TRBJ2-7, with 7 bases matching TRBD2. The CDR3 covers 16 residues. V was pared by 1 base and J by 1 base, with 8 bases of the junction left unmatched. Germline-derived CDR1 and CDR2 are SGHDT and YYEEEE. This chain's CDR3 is CASSLLGGSVSYEQYF. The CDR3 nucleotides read TGTGCCAGCAGCTTGTTGGGCGGGAGTGTATCCTACGAGCAGTACTTC.

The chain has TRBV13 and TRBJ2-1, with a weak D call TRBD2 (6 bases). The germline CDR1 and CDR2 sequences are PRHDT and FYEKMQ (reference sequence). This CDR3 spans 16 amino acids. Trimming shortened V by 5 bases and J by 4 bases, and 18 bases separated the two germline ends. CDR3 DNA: TGTGCCAGCAGCCCAGGAGGGTGGGCAGGGTACAATGAGCAGTTCTTC. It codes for CASSPGGWAGYNEQFF. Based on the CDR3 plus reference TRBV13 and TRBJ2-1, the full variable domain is AAGVIQSPRHLIKEKRETATLKCYPIPRHDTVYWYQQGPGQDPQFLISFYEKMQSDKGSIPDRFSAQQFSDYHSELNMSSLELGDSALYFCASSPGGWAGYNEQFFGPGTRLTVL.

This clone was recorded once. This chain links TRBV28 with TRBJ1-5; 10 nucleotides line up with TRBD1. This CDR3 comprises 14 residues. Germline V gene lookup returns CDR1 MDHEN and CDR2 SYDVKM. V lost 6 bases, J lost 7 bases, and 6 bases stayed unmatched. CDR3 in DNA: TGTGCCAGCAGCGGGACAGGGGTCGACCAGCCCCAGCATTTT. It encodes CASSGTGVDQPQHF. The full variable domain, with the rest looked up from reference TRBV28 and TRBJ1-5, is DVKVTQSSRYLVKRTGEKVFLECVQDMDHENMFWYRQDPGLGLRLIYFSYDVKMKEKGDIPEGYSVSREKKERFSLILESASTNQTSMYLCASSGTGVDQPQHFGDGTRLSIL.

The CDR3 coding sequence is TGTGCCAGTAGTGTAGCGGTCCTGACCTACGAGCAGTACTTC. As protein: CASSVAVLTYEQYF. The gene calls are TRBV19 and TRBJ2-7; TRBD2 might be the D (6 bases). This CDR3 has 14 amino acids. Germline CDR1 and CDR2: LNHDA and SQIVND (reference sequence). The V end lost 5 bases, the J end lost 2 bases, and 13 bases lay between the germline ends.

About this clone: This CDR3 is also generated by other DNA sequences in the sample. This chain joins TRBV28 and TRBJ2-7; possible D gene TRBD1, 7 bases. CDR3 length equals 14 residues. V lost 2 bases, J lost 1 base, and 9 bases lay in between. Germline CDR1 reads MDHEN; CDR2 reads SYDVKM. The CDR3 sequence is CASSLQGGSYEQYF. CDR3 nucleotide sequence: TGTGCCAGCAGTTTACAGGGGGGATCCTACGAGCAGTACTTC.

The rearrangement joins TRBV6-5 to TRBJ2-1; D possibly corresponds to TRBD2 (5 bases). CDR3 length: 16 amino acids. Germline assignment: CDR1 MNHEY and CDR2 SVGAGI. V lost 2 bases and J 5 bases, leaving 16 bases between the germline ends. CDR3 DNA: TGTGCCAGCAGTTACCTCGAGGGAACTATCGACAATGAGCAGTTCTTC. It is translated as CASSYLEGTIDNEQFF.

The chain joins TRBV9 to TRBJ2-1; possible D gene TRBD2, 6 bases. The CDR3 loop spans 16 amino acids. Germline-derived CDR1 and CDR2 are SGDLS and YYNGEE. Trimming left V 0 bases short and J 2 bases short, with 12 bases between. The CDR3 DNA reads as TGTGCCAGCAGCGTAGGGTATCCTAGCGCCTACAATGAGCAGTTCTTC. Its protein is CASSVGYPSAYNEQFF.

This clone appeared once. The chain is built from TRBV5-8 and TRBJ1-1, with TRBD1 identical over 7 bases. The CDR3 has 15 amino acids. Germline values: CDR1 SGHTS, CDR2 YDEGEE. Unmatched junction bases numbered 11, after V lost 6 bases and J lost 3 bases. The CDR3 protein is CASNLELGTDTEAFF. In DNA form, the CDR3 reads TGTGCCAGCAACCTCGAATTGGGGACAGACACTGAAGCTTTCTTT.

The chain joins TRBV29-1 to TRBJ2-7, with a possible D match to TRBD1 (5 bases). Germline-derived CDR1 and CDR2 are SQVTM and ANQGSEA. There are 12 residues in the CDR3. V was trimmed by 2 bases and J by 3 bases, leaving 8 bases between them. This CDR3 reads CSVEIGDYEQYF. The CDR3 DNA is TGCAGCGTTGAAATAGGGGACTACGAGCAGTACTTC.

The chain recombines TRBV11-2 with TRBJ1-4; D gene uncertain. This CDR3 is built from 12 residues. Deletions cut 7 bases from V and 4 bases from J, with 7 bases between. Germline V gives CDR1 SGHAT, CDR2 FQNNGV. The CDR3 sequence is CASKALNEKLFF. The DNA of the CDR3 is TGTGCCAGCAAGGCCCTTAATGAAAAACTGTTTTTT.